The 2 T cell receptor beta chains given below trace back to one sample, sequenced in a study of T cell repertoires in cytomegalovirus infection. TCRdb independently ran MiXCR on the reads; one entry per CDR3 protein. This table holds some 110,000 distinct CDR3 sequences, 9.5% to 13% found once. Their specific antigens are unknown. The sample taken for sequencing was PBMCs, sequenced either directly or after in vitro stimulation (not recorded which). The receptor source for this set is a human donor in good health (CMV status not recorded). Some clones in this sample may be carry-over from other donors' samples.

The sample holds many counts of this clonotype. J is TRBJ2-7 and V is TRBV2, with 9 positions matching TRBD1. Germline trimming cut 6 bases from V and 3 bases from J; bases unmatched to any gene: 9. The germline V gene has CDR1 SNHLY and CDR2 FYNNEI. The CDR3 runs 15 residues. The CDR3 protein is CASRRDRVNLYEQYV. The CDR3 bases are TGTGCCAGCAGGAGGGACAGGGTTAATCTCTACGAGCAGTACGTC.

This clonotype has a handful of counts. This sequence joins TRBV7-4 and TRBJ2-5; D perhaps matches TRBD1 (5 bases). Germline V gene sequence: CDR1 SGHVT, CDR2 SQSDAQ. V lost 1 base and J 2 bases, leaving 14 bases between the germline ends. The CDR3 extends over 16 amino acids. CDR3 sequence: CASSLVGARPQETQYF. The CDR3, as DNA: TGTGCCAGCAGCTTAGTTGGGGCCAGGCCACAAGAGACCCAGTACTTC.